The 23 T cell receptor beta chains in this list originate from one sample, sequenced in a study of high-grade serous ovarian cancer treatment subgroups. Tumor samples were obtained before definitive surgery or chemotherapy. Some clones are missing from TCRdb's copy, which holds only in-frame ones; the method was immunoSEQ multiplex PCR. The table includes roughly 29,000 clones, approximately 79% detected once. Sequencing was carried out using tumor tissue. Receptors originate from a human donor with high-grade serous ovarian cancer.

J is TRBJ2-2 and V is TRBV7-8; unclear D gene. Germline CDR1 is SGHVS and CDR2 is FQNEAQ. The CDR3 is made up of 16 amino acids. Deletions cut 1 base from V and 3 bases from J, with 12 bases between. This chain's CDR3 is CASSLGAGEDTGELFF. The CDR3 DNA reads as TGTGCCAGCAGCTTAGGGGCTGGCGAGGACACCGGGGAGCTGTTTTTT. The full variable domain, its missing parts supplied by reference TRBV7-8 and TRBJ2-2, is GAGVSQSPRYKVAKRGQDVALRCDPISGHVSLFWYQQALGQGPEFLTYFQNEAQLDKSGLPSDRFFAERPEGSVSTLKIQRTQQEDSAVYLCASSLGAGEDTGELFFGEGSRLTVL.

J is TRBJ1-5 and V is TRBV19, with 9 bases lining up with TRBD1. V lost 5 bases, J lost 6 bases, and 14 bases stayed unmatched. The CDR3 is 17 amino acids. CDR1 and CDR2 (germline): LNHDA, SQIVND (reference sequence). The CDR3 nucleotides read TGTGCCAGTAGTCCGGTTCGACAGGGGGAGTTTGGTCAGCCCCAGCATTTT. Amino acids: CASSPVRQGEFGQPQHF.

This rearrangement joins TRBV7-9 to TRBJ2-3; TRBD2 matches 8 bases. The CDR3 contains 17 residues. CDR1 and CDR2 from the germline V gene are SEHNR and FQNEAQ (reference sequence). V lost 5 bases and J lost 6; bases outside the gene matches: 16. The CDR3 DNA follows: TGTGCCAGCAGCCCCGTATACAGAGACGGGAGGGGCGATACGCAGTATTTT. It encodes CASSPVYRDGRGDTQYF.

The rearrangement uses TRBV29-1 and TRBJ2-5, with 10 bases fitting TRBD1. The J call may not be correct, given that the DNA end is closer to TRBJ2-7. CDR1 and CDR2 (germline): SQVTM, ANQGSEA. The CDR3 sequence is 14 residues long. DNA for the CDR3: TGCAGCGTTGAGTTGGGACAGGGGCTCAACGAGCAGTACTTC. It translates to CSVELGQGLNEQYF.

This clone was counted once. V usage is TRBV4-1 and J usage is TRBJ2-1; TRBD2 might be the D (5 bases). The CDR3 consists of 16 residues. From germline, CDR1 is MGHRA and CDR2 YSYEKL. Trimming removed 5 bases at V and 2 bases at J, with 16 bases between. The CDR3 spells CASSSTTSVAYNEQFF. For the CDR3, the DNA is TGCGCCAGCAGCTCAACCACTAGTGTGGCCTACAATGAGCAGTTCTTC.

The chain employs TRBV4-1 and TRBJ1-5; D is undetermined. The CDR3 sequence is 15 residues long. With 4 bases removed from V and 1 base from J, the gap between germline ends came to 11 bases. CDR1 is MGHRA, CDR2 YSYEKL, per germline. CDR3 sequence (DNA): TGCGCCAGCAGCCTATCACGGGGAAGCAATCAGCCCCAGCATTTT. Amino acids: CASSLSRGSNQPQHF.

This CDR3 reads CASSMGQGIGGTEAFF. CDR3 DNA sequence: TGTGCCAGCAGCATGGGACAGGGGATCGGAGGGACTGAAGCTTTCTTT. V and J are TRBV7-9 and TRBJ1-1; 10 nucleotides match TRBD1. CDR3 length equals 16 residues. From germline, CDR1 is SEHNR and CDR2 FQNEAQ (reference sequence). Trimming cost V 5 bases and J 5 bases; bases outside gene matches: 11.

The chain has TRBV25-1 and TRBJ1-1, with D maybe TRBD1 (5 bases). There are 15 residues in the CDR3. CDR1 is MGHDK, CDR2 SYGVNS, per germline. V was shortened by 1 base and J by 5 bases, with 14 bases between the two germline ends. Here the CDR3 reads CASSELKGRRTEAFF. CDR3 nucleotide sequence: TGTGCCAGCAGTGAATTGAAGGGGCGGAGGACTGAAGCTTTCTTT.

This chain uses TRBV5-1 with TRBJ2-7; 7 nucleotides align to TRBD1. V lost 4 bases and J lost 2; bases outside the gene matches: 3. The germline CDR1 and CDR2 sequences are SGHRS and YFSETQ. The CDR3 runs 13 residues. CDR3 region: CASSRDRTYEQYF. The CDR3 nucleotides read TGCGCCAGCAGCAGGGACAGAACCTACGAGCAGTACTTC.

The chain is built from TRBV18 and TRBJ2-1, with 9 bases lining up with TRBD2. Germline values: CDR1 KGHSH, CDR2 LQKENI. This CDR3 region has 17 residues. The V and J ends lost 4 bases and 5 bases, in that order; junction bases with no gene match: 12. CDR3 bases: TGTGCCAGCTCACGGTCCGCCGCGGGAGGGCGAAACAATGAGCAGTTCTTC. Protein: CASSRSAAGGRNNEQFF.

This clone was recorded a few times. The V and J genes are TRBV5-1 and TRBJ1-1; no clear D. With 4 bases removed from V and 1 base from J, the gap between germline ends came to 11 bases. From germline, CDR1 is SGHRS and CDR2 YFSETQ. The CDR3 has 14 residues. CDR3 sequence: CASSLAGRNTEAFF. Written as DNA, the CDR3 is TGCGCCAGCAGCCTGGCGGGGAGGAACACTGAAGCTTTCTTT. Full variable domain (missing parts from reference TRBV5-1 and TRBJ1-1): KAGVTQTPRYLIKTRGQQVTLSCSPISGHRSVSWYQQTPGQGLQFLFEYFSETQRNKGNFPGRFSGRQFSNSRSEMNVSTLELGDSALYLCASSLAGRNTEAFFGQGTRLTVV.

The chain recombines TRBV9 with TRBJ1-1; D is perhaps TRBD1 (6 bases). Germline values: CDR1 SGDLS, CDR2 YYNGEE. Between the trimmed V and J ends, which lost 4 bases and 4 bases, there was a span of 14 bases. CDR3 length: 14 residues. DNA for the CDR3: TGTGCCAGCAGCTTCTCAGGGGAAGGCACTGAAGCTTTCTTT. Protein: CASSFSGEGTEAFF.

CDR3 loop: CSVGVSPANTGELFF. The DNA of the CDR3 is TGCAGCGTTGGTGTGTCACCTGCGAACACCGGGGAGCTGTTTTTT. The chain combines TRBV29-1 with TRBJ2-2; D ambiguous. Germline V gene data show CDR1 as SQVTM and CDR2 as ANQGSEA. V was pared by 4 bases and J by 0 bases, with 12 bases between. This CDR3 region has 15 residues.

The rearrangement uses TRBV2 and TRBJ1-4; D ambiguous. Germline CDR1 is SNHLY and CDR2 is FYNNEI. The V and J ends lost 4 bases and 3 bases respectively, with 12 bases between them. The CDR3 covers 15 residues. CDR3 protein: CASSGPGVPNEKLFF. The CDR3 DNA is TGTGCCAGCAGTGGACCGGGAGTCCCTAATGAAAAACTGTTTTTT.

The V call is TRBV9, the J call TRBJ1-3; no definite D call. V was shortened by 0 bases and J by 5 bases, with 12 bases between the two germline ends. This CDR3 is 15 amino acids long. CDR1 and CDR2 from the germline V gene are SGDLS and YYNGEE. Here the CDR3 reads CASSVGSGSRNTIYF. CDR3 in DNA: TGTGCCAGCAGCGTAGGTTCAGGTTCGAGAAACACCATATATTTT.

The CDR3 loop reads CASRYRGNSYEQYF. The CDR3 DNA follows: TGTGCCAGCAGGTACAGGGGGAACTCCTACGAGCAGTACTTC. The chain links TRBV6-5 to TRBJ2-7, with 8 bases that match TRBD1. The ends lost 6 bases at V and 0 bases at J; junction bases unmatched: 4. Looked up from germline, CDR1 is MNHEY and CDR2 is SVGAGI. The length of the CDR3 is 14 residues.

This clone was seen more than once but under ten times. The gene calls are TRBV19 and TRBJ2-7; 7 nucleotides match TRBD1. CDR3 length: 14 residues. The germline gives CDR1 LNHDA, CDR2 SQIVND (reference sequence). Unmatched junction bases numbered 10, after V lost 6 bases and J lost 5 bases. CDR3 nucleotides: TGTGCCAGTAGGAAAGGAGAGGGGACAGACGAGCAGTACTTC. Its translation is CASRKGEGTDEQYF.

The V and J genes are TRBV5-6 and TRBJ1-2; D is undetermined. The CDR3 has 18 amino acids. V was trimmed by 0 bases and J by 2 bases, leaving 20 bases between them. CDR1 is SGHDT, CDR2 YYEEEE, per germline. This chain's CDR3 is CASSLAQSKARPNYGYTF. The DNA of the CDR3 is TGTGCCAGCAGCTTGGCTCAGTCGAAGGCCCGTCCCAACTATGGCTACACCTTC. The whole variable domain, filled in from reference TRBV5-6 and TRBJ1-2, reads DAGVTQSPTHLIKTRGQQVTLRCSPKSGHDTVSWYQQALGQGPQFIFQYYEEEERQRGNFPDRFSGHQFPNYSSELNVNALLLGDSALYLCASSLAQSKARPNYGYTFGSGTRLTVV.

This chain uses TRBV18 with TRBJ1-2, with 7 bases aligning to TRBD1. The ends lost 6 bases at V and 6 bases at J; junction bases unmatched: 7. This CDR3 spans 13 amino acids. Germline-derived CDR1 and CDR2 are KGHSH and LQKENI. The CDR3 DNA follows: TGTGCCAGCTCCCCGGGACAGCCAAATGGCTACACCTTC. As protein: CASSPGQPNGYTF.

V and J are TRBV30 and TRBJ2-3; TRBD1 matches at 8 bases. The CDR3 consists of 13 residues. Germline CDR1 and CDR2: GTSNPN and SVGIG (reference sequence). The V and J ends lost 3 bases and 8 bases, in that order; junction bases with no gene match: 7. The DNA of the CDR3 is TGTGCCTGGAGCAGGACAGGGTTAGGTACGCAGTATTTT. This sequence encodes CAWSRTGLGTQYF.

The chain is built from TRBV30 and TRBJ1-2, with a possible D match to TRBD1 (5 bases). The V gene's germline CDR1 is GTSNPN and CDR2 SVGIG (reference sequence). Trimming took off 2 bases at V and 5 bases at J, with 12 bases between the two ends. The CDR3 covers 13 residues. CDR3 region: CAWSWGNLYGYTF. The CDR3 region has the DNA TGTGCCTGGAGTTGGGGGAACCTTTATGGCTACACCTTC. Looking up the rest from reference TRBV30 and TRBJ1-2 gives the full variable domain: SQTIHQWPATLVQPVGSPLSLECTVEGTSNPNLYWYRQAAGRGLQLLFYSVGIGQISSEVPQNLSASRPQDRQFILSSKKLLLSDSGFYLCAWSWGNLYGYTFGSGTRLTVV.

This clone was seen just once. This chain connects TRBV6-1 to TRBJ2-7; D perhaps matches TRBD2 (6 bases). Germline V gives CDR1 MNHNS, CDR2 SASEGT. This CDR3 comprises 13 residues. Trimming removed 6 bases at V and 7 bases at J, with 16 bases between. The CDR3 DNA sequence: TGTGCCAGCAGAGGGGACTGGCGCGGGGAGCAGTACTTC. This encodes CASRGDWRGEQYF.

J is TRBJ2-2 and V is TRBV13; TRBD2 agrees at 7 bases. CDR1 is PRHDT, CDR2 FYEKMQ, per germline (reference sequence). V was clipped by 3 bases and J by 6 bases; unmatched bases: 10. The CDR3 sequence is 16 residues long. CDR3: CASSFPGGSNPGELFF. The CDR3 nucleotides are TGTGCCAGCAGCTTTCCGGGCGGGAGTAACCCCGGGGAGCTGTTTTTT.